These 22 T cell receptor beta chains were sequenced from one sample in a study of T cells in Graves' hyperthyroidism and ophthalmopathy. Amplification yielded TCR beta CDR3 regions, with RNA transcripts as the source. Primed by the HTBI set, a first-round RT-PCR was run on the TCR CDR3. Via MiXCR, TCRdb re-called the multiplex PCR reads, giving one row per CDR3 protein. Seen here are fewer than 500,000 distinct CDR3 sequences, about 15% observed once, and the top ten hold 13%. The sample consisted of blood. These receptors were collected from a man younger than 35 with Graves' ophthalmopathy.

This clonotype occurred many times. V is TRBV6-1 and J is TRBJ1-5, with D maybe TRBD1 (6 bases). This CDR3 has 13 residues. The ends were cut back, 7 bases at V and 6 bases at J, with 13 bases in the middle. Per germline, CDR1 MNHNS and CDR2 SASEGT. The CDR3 sequence is CASKGGVGQPQHF. Written as DNA, the CDR3 is TGTGCCAGCAAAGGGGGTGTAGGTCAGCCCCAGCATTTT.

The sample holds a few counts of this clonotype. The chain is built from TRBV6-1 and TRBJ2-5; TRBD1 matches at 7 bases. The V and J ends lost 5 bases and 3 bases, in that order; junction bases with no gene match: 9. The CDR3 spans 15 residues. Germline V gene data show CDR1 as MNHNS and CDR2 as SASEGT. This chain's CDR3 is CASSPATGIEETQYF. The DNA of the CDR3 is TGTGCCAGCAGTCCCGCGACAGGGATTGAAGAGACCCAGTACTTC.

The sample holds a few counts of this clonotype. J is TRBJ2-4 and V is TRBV7-6; TRBD1 matches at 10 bases. From germline, CDR1 is SGHVS and CDR2 FNYEAQ. The CDR3 extends over 14 amino acids. J was trimmed by 8 bases and V by 3 bases; bases with no gene match: 4. The CDR3 nucleotides read TGTGCCAGCAGCTTTACCGGGACAGGGGACATTCAGTACTTC. It specifies CASSFTGTGDIQYF.

This clonotype has just a few counts. This sequence joins TRBV7-2 and TRBJ2-5; TRBD1 matches at 7 bases. Germline-derived CDR1 and CDR2 are SGHTA and FQGNSA. The CDR3 has 14 amino acids. V was pared by 2 bases and J by 3 bases, with 3 bases of the junction left unmatched. This CDR3 reads CASSLLDREETQYF. Here the CDR3 DNA reads TGTGCCAGCAGCTTATTAGACAGGGAAGAGACCCAGTACTTC.

V is TRBV7-3 and J is TRBJ2-2, with 9 bases identical to TRBD2. Looked up from germline, CDR1 is SGHTA and CDR2 is FQGTGA. CDR3 length: 14 amino acids. V trimming: 2 bases; J trimming: 7 bases; junction bases outside the gene matches: 2. The CDR3 sequence: CASSLPLAGGELFF. The CDR3 DNA sequence: TGTGCCAGCAGCTTACCACTAGCGGGCGGGGAGCTGTTTTTT.

This clonotype was counted at least ten times. This chain uses TRBV3-1 with TRBJ2-1, with D tentatively TRBD1 or TRBD2 (5 bases each). CDR1 is LGHDT and CDR2 is YNNKEL in the germline V gene (reference sequence). The CDR3 spans 15 residues. V lost 4 bases and J lost 0, with 10 bases in between. Here the CDR3 DNA reads TGTGCCAGCAGCCCGGGACCGCTCTCCTACAATGAGCAGTTCTTC. As protein: CASSPGPLSYNEQFF.

This clonotype was counted at least ten times. The gene calls are TRBV12-3 or TRBV12-4 and TRBJ1-1; 8 positions agree with TRBD1. This CDR3 region has 13 residues. V was pared by 6 bases and J by 4 bases, with 4 bases of the junction left unmatched. The CDR3 DNA is TGTGCCAGCAGGTACACAGGGGGCACTGAAGCTTTCTTT. Translated: CASRYTGGTEAFF.

This clonotype was seen repeatedly, ten times or more. The rearrangement uses TRBV6-6 and TRBJ1-1; no clear D gene. The CDR3 sequence is 12 residues long. V was clipped by 0 bases and J by 2 bases, with 1 base between them. Germline CDR1 MNHNY, CDR2 SVGAGI (reference sequence). CDR3 nucleotide sequence: TGTGCCAGCAGTTACTCCAACACTGAAGCTTTCTTT. This encodes CASSYSNTEAFF.

This clonotype has a count of ten or more. The V call is TRBV5-1, the J call TRBJ1-2, with a weak D call TRBD1 (6 bases). CDR1 SGHRS and CDR2 YFSETQ come from the germline V gene. Trimming took 8 bases from V and 4 from J, leaving 21 bases between them. This CDR3 has 15 amino acids. The CDR3 DNA reads as TGCGCCAGACCGAGGGGGGGGGCGCCTTCCTATGGCTACACCTTC. This sequence encodes CARPRGGAPSYGYTF.

Here the CDR3 reads CASSEVRGWSEAFF. The CDR3 coding sequence is TGTGCCAGCAGTGAAGTAAGGGGATGGTCTGAAGCTTTCTTT. This chain joins TRBV2 and TRBJ1-1; D perhaps matches TRBD1 (5 bases). Germline V gene lookup returns CDR1 SNHLY and CDR2 FYNNEI. The ends were cut back, 1 base at V and 6 bases at J, with 12 bases in the middle. CDR3 length: 14 residues.

This rearrangement joins TRBV7-2 to TRBJ2-1; D may be TRBD2 (6 bases). Germline V gene lookup returns CDR1 SGHTA and CDR2 FQGNSA. Trimming took off 5 bases at V and 4 bases at J, with 9 bases between the two ends. The CDR3 sequence is 13 residues long. In DNA form, the CDR3 reads TGTGCCAGCAGCGAGGGACTTTACAATGAGCAGTTCTTC. Its protein product is CASSEGLYNEQFF.

This clonotype has only a few counts. The CDR3 nucleotides are TGTGCCATCAGTGAGTCGCAGGTCGATGGCTACACCTTC. It encodes CAISESQVDGYTF. V gene TRBV10-3 combines with J gene TRBJ1-2, with D uncertain. The CDR3 runs 13 residues. Germline CDR1 is ENHRY and CDR2 is SYGVKD. Trimming stripped 0 bases from V and 6 bases from J, with 8 bases between.

Many counts were recorded for this clonotype. The CDR3 nucleotides read TGTGCCAGCAGCTCGCTTTCGTGGGGCGATGGCTACACCTTC. Translated, it gives CASSSLSWGDGYTF. The chain is built from TRBV7-6 and TRBJ1-2, with a weak D call TRBD1 (5 bases). The CDR3 loop spans 14 amino acids. Germline CDR1 is SGHVS and CDR2 is FNYEAQ. Trimming took off 4 bases at V and 6 bases at J, with 15 bases between the two ends.

The genes are TRBV20-1 and TRBJ1-6; D unresolved. Germline-derived CDR1 and CDR2 are DFQATT and SNEGSKA (reference sequence). V was shortened by 2 bases and J by 5 bases, with 10 bases between the two germline ends. The CDR3 spans 14 residues. The chain's CDR3 is CSARLSGDNSPLHF. The CDR3 coding sequence is TGCAGTGCTAGATTATCAGGCGATAATTCACCCCTCCACTTT.

The J gene is TRBJ2-3, the V gene TRBV18; 10 bases agree with TRBD2. J lost 6 bases, V lost 6 bases, and 15 bases had no gene match. Germline V CDR1 and CDR2: KGHSH, LQKENI. The CDR3 sequence is 17 residues long. Here the CDR3 DNA reads TGTGCCAGCTCCTCACGACCAATAGCGGGGGGCCGCGATACGCAGTATTTT. As protein: CASSSRPIAGGRDTQYF.

This clonotype was observed many times. The chain joins TRBV24-1 to TRBJ2-5, with 7 bases lining up with TRBD1. The CDR3 extends over 15 amino acids. Looked up from germline, CDR1 is KGHDR and CDR2 is SFDVKD. Trimming cost V 0 bases and J 3 bases; bases outside gene matches: 3. CDR3 loop: CATSDLGTAKETQYF. Here the CDR3 DNA reads TGTGCCACCAGTGATTTGGGGACAGCGAAAGAGACCCAGTACTTC.

This clonotype was detected ten times or more. The chain links TRBV20-1 to TRBJ2-5; 12 bases are a match to TRBD2. Per the germline V gene, CDR1 is DFQATT and CDR2 is SNEGSKA (reference sequence). This CDR3 contains 21 residues. V gave up 3 bases and J gave up 3 bases; unmatched junction bases: 23. The CDR3 nucleotides are TGCAGTGCTAGTCCTTACTCCCTTAGACTAGCGGGAGATACCCCTGAAGAGACCCAGTACTTC. This translates into CSASPYSLRLAGDTPEETQYF.

Concerning this clonotype: This may stem from a read error, because a much larger clone lies one nucleotide away. The chain links TRBV2 to TRBJ2-5; possibly TRBD1 for D (6 bases). This CDR3 has 15 amino acids. Germline-derived CDR1 and CDR2 are SNHLY and FYNNEI. In DNA form, the CDR3 reads TGTGCCGGCAGTGATCCCCCCCCAGGGGCAGAGACCCAGTACTTC. This sequence encodes CAGSDPPPGAETQYF. Together with reference TRBV2 and TRBJ2-5, the CDR3 gives the full variable domain: EPEVTQTPSHQVTQMGQEVILRCVPISNHLYFYWYRQILGQKVEFLVSFYNNEISEKSEIFDDQFSVERPDGSNFTLKIRSTKLEDSAMYFCAGSDPPPGAETQYFGPGTRLLVL.

V is TRBV29-1 and J is TRBJ1-5, with D unclear. The CDR3 contains 13 residues. The V gene lost 5 bases and the J gene lost 7 bases, with 15 bases spanning the gap. The germline V gene encodes CDR1 SQVTM and CDR2 ANQGSEA. The CDR3 region is CSVSLTVGQPQHF. In DNA, the CDR3 is TGCAGCGTTAGTCTTACGGTCGGGCAGCCCCAGCATTTT.

This clonotype was seen repeatedly, ten times or more. V usage is TRBV7-9 and J usage is TRBJ2-7; D gene uncertain. Germline-derived CDR1 and CDR2 are SEHNR and FQNEAQ (reference sequence). The V end lost 2 bases, the J end lost 5 bases, and 7 bases lay between the germline ends. The CDR3 has 12 residues. CDR3 nucleotides: TGTGCCAGCAGCTTATCAGTGGACGAGCAGTACTTC. This gives the protein CASSLSVDEQYF. Full variable domain (remainder filled in from reference TRBV7-9 and TRBJ2-7): DTGVSQNPRHKITKRGQNVTFRCDPISEHNRLYWYRQTLGQGPEFLTYFQNEAQLEKSRLLSDRFSAERPKGSFSTLEIQRTEQGDSAMYLCASSLSVDEQYFGPGTRLTVT.

This clonotype was observed a handful of times. The gene calls are TRBV4-1 and TRBJ1-1, with D possibly being TRBD1 (6 bases). This CDR3 has 16 residues. The V end was cut by 3 bases, the J end by 0 bases, with 14 bases between. From germline, CDR1 is MGHRA and CDR2 YSYEKL. CDR3 region: CASSQATDSMNTEAFF. The CDR3 DNA follows: TGCGCCAGCAGCCAGGCTACGGACAGTATGAACACTGAAGCTTTCTTT.

This clonotype was seen many times. The chain combines TRBV6-1 with TRBJ2-7; possibly TRBD2 for D (6 bases). CDR1 is MNHNS, CDR2 SASEGT, per germline. CDR3 length equals 16 residues. V was shortened by 5 bases and J by 2 bases, with 19 bases between the two germline ends. The CDR3 DNA reads TGTGCCAGCAGTATACGGACTGGAGGAGGGCCCTACGAGCAGTACTTC. Translation gives CASSIRTGGGPYEQYF.